The present T cell receptor (beta chain) was sequenced within a study of blood T cell repertoires in COVID-19. Sequencing used immunoSEQ multiplex PCR; TCRdb keeps in-frame clones, though not all of them. The table has roughly 250,000 clones, under 95% seen once. V was trimmed by 0 bases and J by 3 bases, leaving 8 bases between them. Germline assignment: CDR1 SGHDT and CDR2 YYEEEE. The CDR3 has 14 residues. The chain links TRBV5-6 to TRBJ2-3, with D unresolved. The clonotype originates from a woman aged 18 to 35 who had recovered from COVID-19. The sequencing input was PBMCs or T cells enriched from blood (not recorded which). In DNA, the CDR3 is TGTGCCAGCAGCTTGGCCGGGTGGACAGATACGCAGTATTTT. Protein sequence: CASSLAGWTDTQYF.